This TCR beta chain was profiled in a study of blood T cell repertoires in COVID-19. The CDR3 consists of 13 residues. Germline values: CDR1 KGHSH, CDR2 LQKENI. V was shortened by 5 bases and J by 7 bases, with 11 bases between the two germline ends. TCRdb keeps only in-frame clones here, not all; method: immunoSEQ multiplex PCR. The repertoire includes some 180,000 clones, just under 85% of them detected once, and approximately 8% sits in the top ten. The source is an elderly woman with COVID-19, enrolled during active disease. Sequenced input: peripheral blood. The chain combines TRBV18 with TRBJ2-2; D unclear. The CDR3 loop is CASSANFGGELFF. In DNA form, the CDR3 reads TGTGCCAGCTCAGCAAACTTTGGCGGGGAGCTGTTTTTT.